This TCR beta chain appears in the sequencing data of a study of cytomegalovirus exposure and HLA in healthy donors. Amplification used 60 Vbeta primers and 13 Jbeta primers. Libraries were prepared by immunoSEQ multiplex PCR; TCRdb keeps only in-frame clonotypes and omits some of them. The repertoire holds under 200,000 clones, 80% seen once, with approximately 8.7% in the top ten. The specimen was PBMCs. The receptor's source is a man in his late teens or twenties in good health and CMV-seropositive.

Written as DNA, the CDR3 is TGTGCCAGCAGCTCCGGCCGGGTAGCGGGCACAGATACGCAGTATTTT. Protein: CASSSGRVAGTDTQYF. The chain couples TRBV5-4 to TRBJ2-3; a weak D match, TRBD2 (6 bases). The V gene's germline CDR1 is SGHNT and CDR2 YYREEE (reference sequence). This CDR3 region has 16 residues. Trimming shortened V by 3 bases and J by 1 base, and 15 bases separated the two germline ends. The variable domain in full, with the rest retrieved from reference TRBV5-4 and TRBJ2-3, is ETGVTQSPTHLIKTRGQQVTLRCSSQSGHNTVSWYQQALGQGPQFIFQYYREEENGRGNFPPRFSGLQFPNYSSELNVNALELDDSALYLCASSSGRVAGTDTQYFGPGTRLTVL.